These 22 T cell receptor beta chains originate from one sample sequenced in a study of T cells expressing NK-cell markers. TCRdb processed the 5' RACE reads again and assigns one entry to each CDR3 protein, with no DNA. The repertoire shows about 370,000 distinct CDR3 sequences; the top ten hold around 10%. Source material: blood T cells: a sorted CD56 or NKG2C T cell subset, CD4+ or CD8+ T cells, or bulk PBMC T cells (not recorded which). These receptors were collected from a woman aged 45-65 years in good health.

The CDR3 reads CASSLARAAGQETQYF. This sequence joins TRBV7-2 and TRBJ2-5; TCRdb's assignment of TRBD2 cannot be checked, as there is no DNA. There are 16 residues in the CDR3. Germline CDR1 is SGHTA and CDR2 is FQGNSA.

The V gene is TRBV7-8, the J gene TRBJ2-7. CDR3 length equals 18 residues. Per germline, CDR1 SGHVS and CDR2 FQNEAQ. The CDR3 region is CASSLVFQSVATSYEQYF.

V is TRBV11-1 and J is TRBJ2-1; TCRdb gives TRBD2 as the D gene, but with no DNA this cannot be confirmed. The length of the CDR3 is 16 residues. Per the germline V gene, CDR1 is SGHAT and CDR2 is FQDESV (reference sequence). The CDR3 sequence: CASSGATSGRGNEQFF.

CDR3 sequence reads: CASSQDPGTGPSVNEQYF. This chain joins TRBV4-1 and TRBJ2-7; the D call of TRBD1 rests on TCRdb alone, since no DNA is present to check it. From germline, CDR1 is MGHRA and CDR2 YSYEKL. The CDR3 consists of 18 residues.

The chain couples TRBV7-8 to TRBJ2-3. Germline V gene sequence: CDR1 SGHVS, CDR2 FQNEAQ. The CDR3 runs 15 residues. CDR3 region: CASSLEISEKGTQYF.

The chain joins TRBV7-8 to TRBJ1-5; no DNA is available, so the TRBD1 call from TCRdb remains unchecked. In germline, CDR1 is SGHVS, CDR2 FQNEAQ. This CDR3 contains 16 residues. The CDR3 loop reads CASSLARLGGNQPQHF.

The chain is built from TRBV12-3 or TRBV12-4 and TRBJ2-2; the TRBD2 assignment by TCRdb is unverifiable without DNA. This CDR3 is 16 amino acids long. CDR3: CASSLGREGYTGELFF.

CDR3 region: CASSSSVAGGSDTQYF. The chain has TRBV5-1 and TRBJ2-3; the D call of TRBD2 rests on TCRdb alone, since no DNA is present to check it. This CDR3 contains 16 residues. Germline V gene lookup returns CDR1 SGHRS and CDR2 YFSETQ.

The chain recombines TRBV5-1 with TRBJ2-2. CDR1 and CDR2 from the germline V gene are SGHRS and YFSETQ. This CDR3 contains 14 residues. CDR3 sequence reads: CASSLENGDGELFF.

The CDR3 sequence is CASSSGVARTGELFF. The V and J genes are TRBV12-3 or TRBV12-4 and TRBJ2-2. The CDR3 has 15 residues.

This rearrangement joins TRBV25-1 to TRBJ2-7; TCRdb names TRBD1, which stays unverified in the absence of DNA. Germline assignment: CDR1 MGHDK and CDR2 SYGVNS. The CDR3 covers 15 residues. The chain's CDR3 is CASSDAGQISYEQYF.

The CDR3 protein is CASNPSAQGNIQYF. The chain combines TRBV12-3 or TRBV12-4 with TRBJ2-4; TCRdb lists TRBD2, though no DNA is available to test this call. The CDR3 is 14 amino acids.

This rearrangement joins TRBV4-1 to TRBJ2-1; TCRdb indicates TRBD2, and absent DNA this call remains unverified. The length of the CDR3 is 16 residues. The germline V gene has CDR1 MGHRA and CDR2 YSYEKL. Here the CDR3 reads CASSQEGGRAGNEQFF.

The chain is built from TRBV12-3 or TRBV12-4 and TRBJ2-3; absent DNA, TCRdb's TRBD2 call cannot be checked. The CDR3 is 16 amino acids. CDR3 loop: CASNQRVGGPRDTQYF.

The chain uses TRBV10-3 and TRBJ2-1; as DNA is missing, the TRBD2 call by TCRdb cannot be tested. The length of the CDR3 is 12 residues. Germline V gene data show CDR1 as ENHRY and CDR2 as SYGVKD. The CDR3 reads CAISSGDNEQFF.

The V call is TRBV20-1, the J call TRBJ2-1. Germline V lookup: CDR1 DFQATT, CDR2 SNEGSKA (reference sequence). This CDR3 contains 16 residues. CDR3 sequence: CSASGLKLSSYNEQFF.

The chain recombines TRBV4-1 with TRBJ1-4; without DNA, the TCRdb call of TRBD1 cannot be checked. This CDR3 is built from 16 residues. Germline CDR1 and CDR2: MGHRA and YSYEKL. Here the CDR3 reads CASSQVGGGANEKLFF.

This chain's CDR3 is CSARDYKGEAREQFF. V usage is TRBV20-1 and J usage is TRBJ2-1; the D call of TRBD1 rests on TCRdb alone, since no DNA is present to check it. Germline V gene lookup returns CDR1 DFQATT and CDR2 SNEGSKA (reference sequence). The length of the CDR3 is 15 residues.

V is TRBV12-3 or TRBV12-4 and J is TRBJ2-2; TCRdb names TRBD1, which stays unverified in the absence of DNA. The CDR3 consists of 16 residues. The CDR3 loop is CASSPQGGANTGELFF.

The rearrangement joins TRBV24-1 to TRBJ2-5; TCRdb names TRBD1, which stays unverified in the absence of DNA. CDR3 length equals 16 residues. Per the germline V gene, CDR1 is KGHDR and CDR2 is SFDVKD. The CDR3 spells CATSDRTGGLGETQYF.

V gene TRBV29-1 combines with J gene TRBJ1-1; the TRBD1 assignment by TCRdb is unverifiable without DNA. Per germline, CDR1 SQVTM and CDR2 ANQGSEA. The length of the CDR3 is 13 residues. The CDR3 here is CSVGGVVNTEAFF.

The V and J genes are TRBV24-1 and TRBJ2-3; the TRBD1 assignment by TCRdb is unverifiable without DNA. Germline V gene data show CDR1 as KGHDR and CDR2 as SFDVKD. The CDR3 consists of 16 residues. The CDR3 sequence is CATSDRLSGRTDTQYF.